These T cell receptor beta chains were read from a single sample in a study of T cells in Graves' hyperthyroidism and ophthalmopathy. From the multiplex PCR reads, TCRdb called clonotypes with MiXCR, one entry per CDR3 protein. The sample lists hundreds of thousands of distinct CDR3 sequences, about a fifth occurring once. Sequenced material: blood. These receptors were taken from a man under 40 with Graves' ophthalmopathy. Each CDR3 is given with its conserved first and last residue. A D gene is named only where the DNA matches it firmly. Some rows mark clone size as missing; the rest say once, few, many or name a class of expanded clone.

d_call clone_size j_call cdr3_length v_call cdr3_nt cdr3_aa
TRBD1 few TRBJ2-1 15 TRBV27 TGTGCCAGCGGTCTACAGGGGACGGACGCCAATGAGCAGTTCTTC CASGLQGTDANEQFF
- - TRBJ1-1 14 TRBV20-1 TGCAGTGCTAGAGGGTGGGCGGTCAACACTGAAGCTTTCTTT CSARGWAVNTEAFF
TRBD2 many TRBJ2-7 16 TRBV11-2 TGTGCCAGCAGCGACCTCGGACTAGCGGGAACCTACGAGCAGTACTTC CASSDLGLAGTYEQYF
- - TRBJ1-6 13 TRBV18 TGTGCCAGCTCACCAGGCAGGGAGGGACCCCTCCACTTT CASSPGREGPLHF
- few TRBJ2-2 14 TRBV6-5 TGTGCCAGCAGTTACTCGAAGGGGGGCGGGGAGCTGTTTTTT CASSYSKGGGELFF
- - TRBJ1-5 13 TRBV27 TGTGCCAGCAGAGCTACGGGGGGTCAGCCCCAGCATTTT CASRATGGQPQHF
- few TRBJ2-2 17 TRBV11-2 TGTGCCAGCAGCCAGAACAGTGGGGGCGCGGTACTCGGGGAGCTGTTTTTT CASSQNSGGAVLGELFF
TRBD1 few TRBJ1-1 12 TRBV10-3 TGTGCCATCAGTGACAACAGGGGGAGAGCTTTCTTT CAISDNRGRAFF
TRBD2 few TRBJ2-3 17 TRBV6-2/TRBV6-3 TGTGCCAGCAGTTACAGCGGACTAGCGGTCGCAGGCGGTACGCAGTATTTT CASSYSGLAVAGGTQYF
TRBD1 - TRBJ2-5 16 TRBV7-8 TGTGCCAGCAGCTCTCGGGACAGGGGGCGCGGTGAGACCCAGTACTTC CASSSRDRGRGETQYF
- many TRBJ2-3 11 TRBV20-1 TGCAGTGCTCCCCTCCTAGATACGCAGTATTTT CSAPLLDTQYF
TRBD2 few TRBJ2-7 14 TRBV20-1 TGCAGTGCGGGAGGTCTAGCGGGGGTCTACGAGCAGTACTTC CSAGGLAGVYEQYF
- few TRBJ1-1 15 TRBV4-1 TGCGCCAGCAGGTTCATTGCAGGGGTGAACACTGAAGCTTTCTTT CASRFIAGVNTEAFF
- - TRBJ2-5 12 TRBV30 TGTGCCTGGAGTCCGAGCAGTCAGACCCAGTACTTC CAWSPSSQTQYF
TRBD2 many TRBJ2-5 14 TRBV28 TGTGCCAGCAGTTCTATATCCGGGAGGGAGACCCAGTACTTC CASSSISGRETQYF
- many TRBJ2-2 15 TRBV28 TGTGCCAGCAGTCCCGCAGGAAGGGACACCGGGGAGCTGTTTTTT CASSPAGRDTGELFF
TRBD1 many TRBJ2-7 13 TRBV30 TGTGCCTGGAGTGTACGACAGGGTTACGAGCAGTACTTC CAWSVRQGYEQYF
- - TRBJ2-5 15 TRBV4-3 TGCGCCAGCAGCCAAGATCGTAGTACAGTAGAGACCCAGTACTTC CASSQDRSTVETQYF
TRBD2 few TRBJ2-1 15 TRBV6-1 TGTGCCACCAACGCAGCGGGATACTCCTACAATGAGCAGTTCTTC CATNAAGYSYNEQFF
- many TRBJ1-1 13 TRBV3-1 TGTGCCAGCAGCCAAGAAGTGAACACTGAAGCTTTCTTT CASSQEVNTEAFF
TRBD1 few TRBJ2-3 15 TRBV19 TGTGCCAGTAGTAGGGGACAGGGACTGGGCGATACGCAGTATTTT CASSRGQGLGDTQYF
- - TRBJ2-1 14 TRBV29-1 TGCAGCGTTGATTGGAAGGGGTCCTACAATGAGCAGTTCTTC CSVDWKGSYNEQFF
- once TRBJ2-3 15 TRBV5-1 TGCGCCAGCAGGTTGGGGACTTCTAGCACAGATACGCAGTATTTT CASRLGTSSTDTQYF
TRBD2 few TRBJ2-1 16 TRBV5-1 TGCGCCAGCAGCTTGGGGGGGACTAGCGGGACTGGTGAGCAGTTCTTC CASSLGGTSGTGEQFF
- few TRBJ2-3 12 TRBV29-1 TGCAGCGTTGACACAGGGACAGATACGCAGTATTTT CSVDTGTDTQYF
- - TRBJ2-3 16 TRBV13 TGTGCCAGCAGCCGTACCACCGGGCAAAGCACAGATACGCAGTATTTT CASSRTTGQSTDTQYF
TRBD2 - TRBJ2-7 14 TRBV3-1 TGTGCCAGCAGCCTCTATAGCGGGATCGGCGAGCAGTACTTC CASSLYSGIGEQYF
TRBD1 few TRBJ2-2 17 TRBV18 TGTGCCAGCTCACCACCGAGAGGACAGGCTAACACCGGGGAGCTGTTTTTT CASSPPRGQANTGELFF
- few TRBJ2-3 15 TRBV28 TGTGCCAGCACCCCACCGTTATCTAGCACAGATACGCAGTATTTT CASTPPLSSTDTQYF
TRBD1 - TRBJ2-7 16 TRBV27 TGTGCCGGGGGACAGGGCGGCACTATACCATCCTACGAGCAGTACTTC CAGGQGGTIPSYEQYF
- many TRBJ2-5 14 TRBV28 TGTGCCAGCAGCCCTTGGGGGAGAGGGGAGACCCAGTACTTC CASSPWGRGETQYF
- - TRBJ2-3 15 TRBV10-3 TGTGCCATCAGGCCCAGGGGGGGATTCACAGATACGCAGTATTTT CAIRPRGGFTDTQYF
TRBD2 many TRBJ2-5 13 TRBV7-3 TGTGCCAGCAGCTTAGCGGGGGGAGAGACCCAGTACTTC CASSLAGGETQYF
- few TRBJ2-4 16 TRBV14 TGTGCCAGCAGTCCCCGCGAGGGGCGGGCCAAAAACATTCAGTACTTC CASSPREGRAKNIQYF
- - TRBJ2-4 15 TRBV18 TGTGCCAGCTCACCAAACAGGGTCCGAGAAAACATTCAGTACTTC CASSPNRVRENIQYF
TRBD2 - TRBJ2-5 15 TRBV30 TGTGCCTTCAACTTCCGACGGACGGGGGGAGAGACCCAGTACTTC CAFNFRRTGGETQYF
- many TRBJ1-1 15 TRBV28 TGTGCCAGCAGTTCCTCCCTGGTGTGGGACACTGAAGCTTTCTTT CASSSSLVWDTEAFF
- many TRBJ1-1 14 TRBV3-1 TGTGCCAGCAGCCAAGCATCCCAGGGACGTGAAGCTTTCTTT CASSQASQGREAFF
- many TRBJ2-3 14 TRBV11-1 TGTGCCAGCAGCTTAAGGAGCATTACAGATACGCAGTATTTT CASSLRSITDTQYF
TRBD2 - TRBJ2-1 15 TRBV19 TGTGCCACCAAAGAGGCGGGACTAGCGATCAATGAGCAGTTCTTC CATKEAGLAINEQFF
TRBD1 few TRBJ1-4 16 TRBV10-3 TGTGCCATCAGTTCAAAACAGGGGGTCAGGGATGAAAAACTGTTTTTT CAISSKQGVRDEKLFF
- few TRBJ2-1 15 TRBV29-1 TGCAGCGTTGAAGAAGACGGGAGCTCCTACAATGAGCAGTTCTTC CSVEEDGSSYNEQFF
- few TRBJ2-7 15 TRBV4-3 TGCGCCAGCAGCCAAACCCCTAAAGCCTCCTACGAGCAGTACTTC CASSQTPKASYEQYF